The rows below give T cell receptor beta chains drawn from one sample of a study of identifying expanded T cells in peripheral blood. The protocol was immunoSEQ multiplex PCR, while the TCRdb copy is restricted to in-frame clones and leaves out a portion. The sample contains about 86,000 clones, more than 75% of which appear only once. The sequenced sample consisted of blood. The receptors were gathered from a person aged 18-70 years in good health. The CDR3 runs from the conserved cysteine through the conserved F or W. A D gene is named only where the DNA matches it firmly. Clone sizes are given selectively: once, few, many, or a class where the clone is expanded.

abundance,d_gene,v_gene,j_gene,CDR3aa,CDR3nt
NA,TRBD1,TRBV4-1,TRBJ2-1,CASSRSRDRPYNEQFF,TGCGCCAGCAGCCGATCTCGGGACAGACCTTACAATGAGCAGTTCTTC
NA,NA,TRBV30,TRBJ1-1,CAWSRGWGNTEAFF,TGTGCCTGGAGTAGGGGGTGGGGGAACACTGAAGCTTTCTTT
NA,TRBD2,TRBV7-8,TRBJ2-2,CASSPIGASGGTSGELFF,TGTGCCAGCAGCCCTATCGGTGCTAGCGGGGGGACCTCCGGGGAGCTGTTTTTT
NA,TRBD1,TRBV5-6,TRBJ1-5,CASSEGQGDQPQHF,TGTGCCAGCAGCGAGGGACAGGGAGATCAGCCCCAGCATTTT
once,NA,TRBV5-6,TRBJ2-5,CASSPWVGETQYF,TGTGCCAGCAGCCCTTGGGTTGGAGAGACCCAGTACTTC
once,NA,TRBV4-3,TRBJ1-2,CASSQVGTEFYGYTF,TGCGCCAGCAGCCAAGTCGGTACGGAATTCTATGGCTACACCTTC
NA,NA,TRBV27,TRBJ2-2,CASSRGTGELFF,TGTGCCAGCTCTCGGGGCACCGGGGAGCTGTTTTTT
once,NA,TRBV30,TRBJ1-2,CAWFHSTVGYGYTF,TGTGCCTGGTTTCACTCGACGGTCGGGTATGGCTACACCTTC
NA,NA,TRBV7-9,TRBJ1-1,CASSLPRISNTEAFF,TGTGCCAGCAGCTTACCTAGGATTTCCAACACTGAAGCTTTCTTT
NA,TRBD1,TRBV18,TRBJ2-4,CASSPRGQQNIQYF,TGTGCCAGCTCACCACGGGGACAGCAAAACATTCAGTACTTC
NA,TRBD2,TRBV11-2,TRBJ2-7,CASSLGSGGFYEQYF,TGTGCCAGCAGCTTAGGTAGCGGGGGCTTCTACGAGCAGTACTTC
once,NA,TRBV5-4,TRBJ1-1,CASSLGADLGEAFF,TGTGCCAGCAGCTTGGGGGCCGACCTCGGTGAAGCTTTCTTT
NA,TRBD1,TRBV19,TRBJ1-3,CASTRDRGSLYTIYF,TGTGCCAGCACCCGGGACAGAGGCTCTTTATACACCATATATTTT
NA,TRBD1,TRBV7-8,TRBJ1-1,CASSQDRGGEAFF,TGTGCCAGCAGCCAGGACAGGGGAGGGGAAGCTTTCTTT
NA,TRBD1,TRBV6-6,TRBJ2-7,CASSNIDREGSYEQYF,TGTGCCAGCAGTAATATCGACAGGGAAGGATCCTACGAGCAGTACTTC
NA,NA,TRBV9,TRBJ1-1,CASSAYSSGDTEAFF,TGTGCCAGCAGCGCTTACTCGTCCGGGGACACTGAAGCTTTCTTT
NA,TRBD2,TRBV7-8,TRBJ2-3,CASSAGGNTQYF,TGTGCCAGCAGCGCGGGAGGGAATACGCAGTATTTT
NA,TRBD1,TRBV2,TRBJ1-6,CASRGTGVSPLHF,TGTGCCAGCAGGGGGACAGGGGTTTCACCCCTCCACTTT
NA,NA,TRBV5-1,TRBJ2-4,CASSLEDGGDIQYF,TGCGCCAGCAGCTTGGAGGACGGTGGAGACATTCAGTACTTC
once,NA,TRBV27,TRBJ1-5,CASSSQGYWQPQHF,TGTGCCAGCAGTTCTCAGGGCTACTGGCAGCCCCAGCATTTT
NA,TRBD1,TRBV9,TRBJ2-2,CASRSTGAYTGELFF,TGTGCCAGCAGATCGACAGGGGCATACACCGGGGAGCTGTTTTTT
NA,TRBD1,TRBV14,TRBJ1-4,CASSQDGGDRVEKLFF,TGTGCCAGCAGCCAAGATGGGGGGGACAGGGTTGAAAAACTGTTTTTT
NA,TRBD1,TRBV5-1,TRBJ2-7,CASSGTGRTYEQYF,TGCGCCAGCAGCGGGACAGGGAGGACCTACGAGCAGTACTTC
NA,TRBD1,TRBV10-3,TRBJ1-3,CAISASDRGKNTIYF,TGTGCCATCAGCGCTAGTGACAGGGGTAAAAACACCATATATTTT
NA,TRBD1,TRBV18,TRBJ2-7,CASSSWDSSYEQYF,TGTGCCAGCTCATCCTGGGACAGCTCCTACGAGCAGTACTTC
NA,NA,TRBV4-1,TRBJ1-1,CASSQDSGAGAEAFF,TGCGCCAGCAGCCAAGATAGCGGGGCAGGGGCTGAAGCTTTCTTT
NA,NA,TRBV14,TRBJ2-3,CASSQGEGDTQYF,TGTGCCAGCAGCCAAGGAGAAGGAGATACGCAGTATTTT
NA,NA,TRBV2,TRBJ1-5,CASRSEGNQPQHF,TGTGCCAGCAGATCGGAAGGGAATCAGCCCCAGCATTTT
once,NA,TRBV2,TRBJ1-1,CASSWAGKNTEAFF,TGTGCCAGCAGTTGGGCAGGAAAGAACACTGAAGCTTTCTTT
NA,NA,TRBV18,TRBJ1-2,CASSPSGGRGFGYGYTF,TGTGCCAGCTCACCATCTGGGGGCAGGGGTTTTGGATATGGCTACACCTTC
NA,NA,TRBV6-4,TRBJ1-6,CASSEWDGRSPLHF,TGTGCCAGCAGTGAATGGGACGGTCGATCGCCCCTCCACTTT
NA,NA,TRBV4-1,TRBJ1-4,CASSQDRRKLFF,TGCGCCAGCAGCCAAGATCGGAGAAAACTGTTTTTT
NA,NA,TRBV14,TRBJ2-3,CASSQEEGRGRKDTQYF,TGTGCCAGCAGCCAAGAAGAGGGAAGGGGACGGAAAGATACGCAGTATTTT
NA,NA,TRBV6-5,TRBJ2-2,CASSQGTGELFF,TGTGCCAGCAGTCAGGGGACCGGGGAGCTGTTTTTT
NA,NA,TRBV29-1,TRBJ2-7,CSVEVAHSSYEQYF,TGCAGCGTTGAAGTTGCGCACAGTTCCTACGAGCAGTACTTC
NA,NA,TRBV6-6,TRBJ1-2,CASWNTGNYGYTF,TGTGCCAGTTGGAATACAGGGAACTATGGCTACACCTTC
few,TRBD1,TRBV10-2,TRBJ1-2,CASSELGTGSGYTF,TGCGCCAGCAGTGAGCTCGGGACAGGCTCTGGCTACACCTTC
NA,TRBD1,TRBV6-5,TRBJ2-7,CASNRGYEQYF,TGTGCCAGCAACAGGGGTTACGAGCAGTACTTC